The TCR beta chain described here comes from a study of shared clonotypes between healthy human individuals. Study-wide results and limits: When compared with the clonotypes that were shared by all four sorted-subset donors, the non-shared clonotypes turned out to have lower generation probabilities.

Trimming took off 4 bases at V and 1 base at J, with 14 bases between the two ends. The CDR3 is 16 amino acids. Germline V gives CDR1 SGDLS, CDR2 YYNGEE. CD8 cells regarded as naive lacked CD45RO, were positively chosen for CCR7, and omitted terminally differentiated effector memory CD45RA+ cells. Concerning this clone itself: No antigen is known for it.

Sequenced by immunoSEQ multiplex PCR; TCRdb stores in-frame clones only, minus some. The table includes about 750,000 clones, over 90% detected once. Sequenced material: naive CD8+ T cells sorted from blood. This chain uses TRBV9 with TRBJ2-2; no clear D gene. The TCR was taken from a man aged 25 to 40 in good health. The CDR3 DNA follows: TGTGCCAGCAGCTATTCCACCCAAGGGAACACCGGGGAGCTGTTTTTT. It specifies CASSYSTQGNTGELFF.